This T cell receptor (beta chain) was found in a study of T cell changes during pregnancy in multiple sclerosis. The repertoire was sequenced with immunoSEQ multiplex PCR; TCRdb's copy has only in-frame clones and lacks some. The sample consists of approximately 40,000 clones, around 91% of them appearing once. The CDR3 loop spans 15 amino acids. Germline V CDR1 and CDR2: MNHEY, SMNVEV (reference sequence). V lost 0 bases, J lost 5 bases, and 13 bases lay in between. The J gene is TRBJ2-5, the V gene TRBV27; tentative D call: TRBD1 (6 bases). The material sequenced was CD8+ T cells from peripheral blood mononuclear cells, taken in the third trimester of pregnancy. This TCR derives from a female donor with multiple sclerosis, enrolled in a pregnancy study. This chain's CDR3 is CASSLSWDIHETQYF. In DNA form, the CDR3 reads TGTGCCAGCAGTTTATCGTGGGACATCCATGAGACCCAGTACTTC.